The 21 T cell receptor beta chains in this list originate from one sample, sequenced in a study of Graves' ophthalmopathy and Graves' hyperthyroidism. Transcripts of RNA were the source for amplifying TCR beta CDR3 regions. The library came from an HTBI-primed first-round RT-PCR and a second-round multiplex PCR. One entry per CDR3 protein results from TCRdb running MiXCR on the multiplex PCR reads. Of around 520,000 distinct CDR3 sequences listed, under 45% are singletons. Material for sequencing was peripheral blood or thyroid tissue (not recorded which). All receptors derive from an adult man with Graves' hyperthyroidism.

Ten or more counts support this clonotype. V gene TRBV7-8 combines with J gene TRBJ2-5; 11 bases map to TRBD1. Trimming cost V 4 bases and J 4 bases; bases outside gene matches: 11. This CDR3 region has 17 residues. From germline, CDR1 is SGHVS and CDR2 FQNEAQ. This CDR3 reads CASSSLEDRGLGETQYF. The CDR3 DNA reads TGTGCCAGCAGCTCCCTGGAGGACAGGGGGCTTGGAGAGACCCAGTACTTC.

V gene TRBV25-1 combines with J gene TRBJ1-2; D possibly corresponds to TRBD1 (5 bases). V was shortened by 1 base and J by 3 bases, with 9 bases between the two germline ends. This CDR3 has 14 amino acids. Germline CDR1 and CDR2: MGHDK and SYGVNS. CDR3 coding DNA: TGTGCCAGCAGTGAATCAGGGTTCGACTATGGCTACACCTTC. Protein product: CASSESGFDYGYTF.

V and J are TRBV30 and TRBJ1-1; D is undetermined. Trimming took 2 bases from V and 2 from J, leaving 9 bases between them. Per germline, CDR1 GTSNPN and CDR2 SVGIG (reference sequence). The CDR3 extends over 13 amino acids. CDR3 in amino acids: CAWSPLLNTEAFF. The CDR3, as DNA: TGTGCCTGGAGTCCCCTCCTTAACACTGAAGCTTTCTTT.

Ten or more counts support this clonotype. The rearrangement uses TRBV14 and TRBJ1-2; tentatively, D is TRBD1 (6 bases). Germline assignment: CDR1 SGHDN and CDR2 FVKESK. This CDR3 region has 13 residues. V was shortened by 2 bases and J by 3 bases, with 7 bases between the two germline ends. This CDR3 is CASSQRQDYGYTF. The CDR3 nucleotides are TGTGCCAGCAGCCAACGACAGGACTATGGCTACACCTTC.

This rearrangement joins TRBV4-2 to TRBJ2-7, with D perhaps TRBD1 or TRBD2 (5 bases each). The V end lost 3 bases, the J end lost 3 bases, and 18 bases lay between the germline ends. Germline V lookup: CDR1 LGHNA, CDR2 YNFKEQ. This CDR3 region has 16 residues. CDR3 protein: CASSHISGTQNYEQYF. The CDR3 DNA follows: TGTGCCAGCAGCCACATTTCCGGGACCCAGAACTACGAGCAGTACTTC.

Only a few counts were recorded for this clonotype. The V call is TRBV7-9, the J call TRBJ2-7; possibly TRBD1 for D (6 bases). Trimming removed 1 base from V and 2 bases from J, with 9 bases in between. The CDR3 runs to 14 residues. Germline loops: CDR1 SEHNR, CDR2 FQNEAQ (reference sequence). CDR3 sequence reads: CASSLVGQTYEQYF. DNA of the CDR3: TGTGCCAGCAGCTTAGTGGGACAAACCTACGAGCAGTACTTC. The full variable domain, completed using reference TRBV7-9 and TRBJ2-7, is DTGVSQNPRHKITKRGQNVTFRCDPISEHNRLYWYRQTLGQGPEFLTYFQNEAQLEKSRLLSDRFSAERPKGSFSTLEIQRTEQGDSAMYLCASSLVGQTYEQYFGPGTRLTVT.

In its sample, this clonotype was seen many times. V usage is TRBV20-1 and J usage is TRBJ2-7; TRBD1 is a possible D gene (6 bases). The V gene lost 6 bases and the J gene lost 0 bases, with 12 bases spanning the gap. CDR3 size: 13 residues. CDR1 and CDR2 from the germline V gene are DFQATT and SNEGSKA (reference sequence). The CDR3 sequence: CSAMTGSSYEQYF. CDR3 bases: TGCAGTGCCATGACAGGTTCCTCCTACGAGCAGTACTTC.

This clonotype was seen ten or more times. The chain uses TRBV5-1 and TRBJ1-5, with 7 bases identical to TRBD1. This CDR3 region has 16 residues. From germline, CDR1 is SGHRS and CDR2 YFSETQ. V was clipped by 4 bases and J by 5 bases; unmatched bases: 12. CDR3 protein: CASSTGDSRPYQPQHF. The CDR3 region has the DNA TGCGCCAGCAGCACAGGGGACAGCCGACCCTATCAGCCCCAGCATTTT. Using reference TRBV5-1 and TRBJ1-5 for the parts outside the CDR3, the full variable domain is KAGVTQTPRYLIKTRGQQVTLSCSPISGHRSVSWYQQTPGQGLQFLFEYFSETQRNKGNFPGRFSGRQFSNSRSEMNVSTLELGDSALYLCASSTGDSRPYQPQHFGDGTRLSIL.

This clonotype has a count of ten or more. This chain links TRBV24-1 with TRBJ1-2, with unresolved D. Germline V gene lookup returns CDR1 KGHDR and CDR2 SFDVKD. The V end lost 2 bases, the J end lost 5 bases, and 14 bases lay between the germline ends. The CDR3 runs to 15 residues. The DNA for the CDR3 is TGTGCCACCAGTGATTCCCTCGGGTCGGAATATGGCTACACCTTC. Translating gives CATSDSLGSEYGYTF.

This clonotype has just a few counts. This chain connects TRBV29-1 to TRBJ1-2; D unclear. V was clipped by 2 bases and J by 4 bases, with 14 bases between them. The CDR3 covers 14 residues. Per the germline V gene, CDR1 is SQVTM and CDR2 is ANQGSEA. The CDR3 here is CSVERSEGGYGYTF. For the CDR3, the DNA is TGCAGCGTTGAACGGAGCGAAGGCGGCTATGGCTACACCTTC.

This clonotype was recorded at least ten times. Here the CDR3 reads CASSLYTYEQYF. In DNA, the CDR3 is TGTGCCAGCAGCCTCTACACTTACGAGCAGTACTTC. The chain links TRBV7-8 to TRBJ2-7; D gene unclear. Germline CDR1 reads SGHVS; CDR2 reads FQNEAQ. V was trimmed by 5 bases and J by 4 bases, leaving 9 bases between them. The CDR3 consists of 12 residues.

This clonotype has at least ten counts. The chain combines TRBV7-9 with TRBJ1-2, with 9 bases fitting TRBD1. V trimming: 6 bases; J trimming: 2 bases; junction bases outside the gene matches: 16. CDR3 length: 18 residues. CDR1 SEHNR and CDR2 FQNEAQ come from the germline V gene (reference sequence). In nucleotides, the CDR3 is TGTGCCAGCAGGCATAAGACCGGGACAGGGTTCTTGAACTATGGCTACACCTTC. It is translated as CASRHKTGTGFLNYGYTF.

This clonotype was observed at least ten times. The rearrangement uses TRBV28 and TRBJ2-5; TRBD2 matches 9 bases. The CDR3 consists of 16 residues. J was trimmed by 4 bases and V by 2 bases; bases with no gene match: 8. CDR1 is MDHEN and CDR2 is SYDVKM in the germline V gene. The CDR3 DNA reads as TGTGCCAGCAGTTTAATAGCGGGGGCGGTAGGAGAGACCCAGTACTTC. Amino acid sequence: CASSLIAGAVGETQYF.

The chain recombines TRBV5-1 with TRBJ1-4; maybe TRBD1 (5 bases). V was cut by 2 bases and J by 8 bases, with 10 bases left in between. Germline-derived CDR1 and CDR2 are SGHRS and YFSETQ. This CDR3 is 13 amino acids long. For the CDR3, the DNA is TGCGCCAGCAGCTTTGGACACAGGGAAAAACTGTTTTTT. This translates into CASSFGHREKLFF.

This clonotype has just a few counts. The chain links TRBV11-2 to TRBJ1-2, with 8 bases matching TRBD1. CDR1 is SGHAT and CDR2 is FQNNGV in the germline V gene. The CDR3 has 17 amino acids. With V trimmed by 5 bases and J by 5 bases, 16 bases remained unmatched. CDR3 sequence: CASSRSDRGRTGYGYTF. DNA of the CDR3: TGTGCCAGCAGCCGAAGCGACAGGGGCCGCACTGGATATGGCTACACCTTC.

J is TRBJ2-3 and V is TRBV29-1, with 11 bases lining up with TRBD1. Germline CDR1 reads SQVTM; CDR2 reads ANQGSEA. The CDR3 spans 16 residues. J lost 2 bases, V lost 6 bases, and 10 bases had no gene match. The CDR3 sequence: CSVGQGARDYTDTQYF. The CDR3 coding sequence is TGCAGCGTCGGACAGGGGGCGCGGGACTACACAGATACGCAGTATTTT.

The gene calls are TRBV2 and TRBJ2-7; 8 positions match TRBD1. The V segment lost 11 bases and the J segment 2 bases; nucleotides outside the gene matches: 8. Germline V lookup: CDR1 SNHLY, CDR2 FYNNEI. The CDR3 runs to 13 residues. DNA for the CDR3: TGTGCCGCAACCGGGACAGGACCCTACGAGCAGTACTTC. This sequence encodes CAATGTGPYEQYF.

The chain joins TRBV7-3 to TRBJ2-7, with D unclear. V lost 5 bases, J lost 6 bases, and 11 bases lay in between. In germline, CDR1 is SGHTA, CDR2 FQGTGA. The CDR3 spans 12 residues. The CDR3 DNA follows: TGTGCCAGCAGCCCCAACCCGGGCGAGCAGTACTTC. Amino acid sequence: CASSPNPGEQYF.

On this clonotype itself: This may stem from a read error, because a much larger clone lies one nucleotide away. V gene TRBV9 combines with J gene TRBJ2-7; unclear D gene. Deletions cut 0 bases from V and 7 bases from J, with 11 bases between. CDR1 SGDLS and CDR2 YYNGEE come from the germline V gene. CDR3 length: 13 residues. The CDR3 bases are TGTGCCAGCAGCGTAGATGGGTCAGGTGAGCAGTACTTC. This encodes CASSVDGSGEQYF.

The V and J genes are TRBV29-1 and TRBJ1-2, with a tentative D call TRBD1 (5 bases). The CDR3 is 15 amino acids. CDR1 and CDR2 from the germline V gene are SQVTM and ANQGSEA. With 3 bases removed from V and 4 bases from J, the gap between germline ends came to 18 bases. CDR3 amino acids: CSVDVAGVGGYGYTF. The CDR3 DNA reads as TGCAGCGTTGACGTAGCGGGGGTTGGGGGCTATGGCTACACCTTC.

This clonotype has a count of ten or more. V is TRBV10-2 and J is TRBJ1-5; perhaps TRBD1 as D (6 bases). Between the trimmed V and J ends, which lost 9 bases and 4 bases, there was a span of 13 bases. The CDR3 consists of 13 residues. The germline gives CDR1 WSHSY, CDR2 SAAADI. This CDR3 is CASTGMWNQPQHF. CDR3 bases: TGCGCCAGTACAGGGATGTGGAATCAGCCCCAGCATTTT.